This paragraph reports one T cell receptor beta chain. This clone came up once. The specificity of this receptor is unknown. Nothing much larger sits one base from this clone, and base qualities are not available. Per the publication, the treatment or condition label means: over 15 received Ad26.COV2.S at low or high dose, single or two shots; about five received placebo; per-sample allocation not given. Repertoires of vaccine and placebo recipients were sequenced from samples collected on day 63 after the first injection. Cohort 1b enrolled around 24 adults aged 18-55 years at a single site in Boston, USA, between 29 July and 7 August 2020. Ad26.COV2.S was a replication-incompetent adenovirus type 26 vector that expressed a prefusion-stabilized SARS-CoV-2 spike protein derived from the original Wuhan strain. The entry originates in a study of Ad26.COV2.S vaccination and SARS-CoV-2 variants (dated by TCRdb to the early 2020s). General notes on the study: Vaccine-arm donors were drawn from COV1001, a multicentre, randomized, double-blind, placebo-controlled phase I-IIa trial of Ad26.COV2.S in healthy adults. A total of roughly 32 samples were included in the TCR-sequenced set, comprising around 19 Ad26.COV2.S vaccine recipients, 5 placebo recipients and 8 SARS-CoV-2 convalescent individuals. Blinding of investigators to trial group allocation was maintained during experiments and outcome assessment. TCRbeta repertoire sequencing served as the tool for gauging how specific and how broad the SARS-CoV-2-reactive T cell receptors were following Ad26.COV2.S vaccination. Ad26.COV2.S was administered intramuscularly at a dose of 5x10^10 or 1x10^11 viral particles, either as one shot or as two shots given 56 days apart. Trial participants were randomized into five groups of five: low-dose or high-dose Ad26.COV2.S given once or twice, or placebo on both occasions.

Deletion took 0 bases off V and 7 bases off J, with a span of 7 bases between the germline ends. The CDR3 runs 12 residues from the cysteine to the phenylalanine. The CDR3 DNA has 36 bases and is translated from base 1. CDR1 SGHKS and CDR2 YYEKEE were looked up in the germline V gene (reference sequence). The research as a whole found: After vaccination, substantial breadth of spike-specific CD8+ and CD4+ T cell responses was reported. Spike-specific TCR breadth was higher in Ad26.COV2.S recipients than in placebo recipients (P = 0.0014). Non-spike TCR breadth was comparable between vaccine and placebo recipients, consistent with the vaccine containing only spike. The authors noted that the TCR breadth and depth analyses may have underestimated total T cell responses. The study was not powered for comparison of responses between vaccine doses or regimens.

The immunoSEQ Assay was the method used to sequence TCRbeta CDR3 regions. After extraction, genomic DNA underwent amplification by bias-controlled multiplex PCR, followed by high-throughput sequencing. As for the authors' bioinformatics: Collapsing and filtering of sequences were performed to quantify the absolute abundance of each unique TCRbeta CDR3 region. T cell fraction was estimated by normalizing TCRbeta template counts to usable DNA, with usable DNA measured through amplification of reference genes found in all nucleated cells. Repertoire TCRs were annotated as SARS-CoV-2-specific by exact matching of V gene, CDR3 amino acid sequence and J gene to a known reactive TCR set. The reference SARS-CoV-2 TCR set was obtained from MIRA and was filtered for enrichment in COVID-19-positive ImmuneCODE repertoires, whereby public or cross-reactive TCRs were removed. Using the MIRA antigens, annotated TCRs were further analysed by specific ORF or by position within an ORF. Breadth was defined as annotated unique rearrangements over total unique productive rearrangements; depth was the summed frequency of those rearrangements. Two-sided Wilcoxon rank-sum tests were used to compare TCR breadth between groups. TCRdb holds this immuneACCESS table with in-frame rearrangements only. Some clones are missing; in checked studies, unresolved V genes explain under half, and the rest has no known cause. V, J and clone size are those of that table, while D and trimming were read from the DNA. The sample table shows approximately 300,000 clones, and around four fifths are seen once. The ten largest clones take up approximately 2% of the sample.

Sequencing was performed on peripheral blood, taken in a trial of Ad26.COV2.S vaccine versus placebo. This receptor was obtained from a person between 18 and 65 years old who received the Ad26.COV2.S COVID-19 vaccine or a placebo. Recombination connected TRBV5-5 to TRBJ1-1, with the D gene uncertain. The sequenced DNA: TGTGCCAGCAGCTTGGTACGGAGTGAAGCTTTCTTT. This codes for CASSLVRSEAFF.